The rows below give T cell receptor beta chains drawn from one sample of a study of T cells in Graves' hyperthyroidism and ophthalmopathy. TCRdb redid the calling of the multiplex PCR reads with MiXCR, one entry per CDR3 protein. The top ten hold roughly 29% of the sample, which has some 550,000 distinct CDR3 sequences, under 25% seen once. The sample comprised blood. The origin of the receptors is a man aged 18 to 35 with Graves' hyperthyroidism. Both conserved end residues are part of each CDR3. Each record gives: CDR3 length, V gene, D gene, clone size, J gene, CDR3 DNA, CDR3 protein. A D gene is named only where the DNA matches it firmly. Clone size is shown for a subset of rows, as once, few, many or a class of expanded clone.

length: 15; V: TRBV4-1; D: TRBD1; size: -; J: TRBJ1-5; DNA: TGCGCCAGCAGCCAAGTAAGCAGGGGGAATCAGCCCCAGCATTTT; CDR3: CASSQVSRGNQPQHF
length: 11; V: TRBV6-1; D: -; size: -; J: TRBJ1-2; DNA: TGTGCCAGCAGTGGCGGCCCAGAGGCCACCTTC; CDR3: CASSGGPEATF
length: 13; V: TRBV6-5; D: -; size: many; J: TRBJ2-7; DNA: TGTGCCAGCAGAAGACAGTTAGGCTACGAGCAGTACTTC; CDR3: CASRRQLGYEQYF
length: 16; V: TRBV2; D: TRBD1; size: many; J: TRBJ1-5; DNA: TGTGCCAGCAGCCGGACCCGGACAGGGGGGAATCAGCCCCAGCATTTT; CDR3: CASSRTRTGGNQPQHF
length: 14; V: TRBV5-1; D: -; size: many; J: TRBJ1-1; DNA: TGCGCCAGCAGCTTAGTAGGGGAGAACACTGAAGCTTTCTTT; CDR3: CASSLVGENTEAFF
length: 15; V: TRBV5-1; D: -; size: many; J: TRBJ2-2; DNA: TGCGCCAGCAGCCGTGGGACGGGGAACACCGGGGAGCTGTTTTTT; CDR3: CASSRGTGNTGELFF
length: 13; V: TRBV6-1; D: -; size: -; J: TRBJ1-1; DNA: TGTGCCAGCAGTCCTGAGTTGTCTGCTGAAGCTTTCTTT; CDR3: CASSPELSAEAFF
length: 16; V: TRBV11-2; D: TRBD2; size: -; J: TRBJ2-7; DNA: TGTGCCAGCAGCTTAGTAGCGGGAGGGAAAACCTACGAGCAGTACTTC; CDR3: CASSLVAGGKTYEQYF
length: 15; V: TRBV19; D: -; size: few; J: TRBJ1-5; DNA: TGTGCCAGTAGTATCTTCTTCAGGTCGTATCAGCCCCAGCATTTT; CDR3: CASSIFFRSYQPQHF
length: 16; V: TRBV28; D: -; size: many; J: TRBJ2-7; DNA: TGTGCCAGCAGTTACCCAGCACAGGGAATGGGATACGAGCAGTACTTC; CDR3: CASSYPAQGMGYEQYF
length: 15; V: TRBV12-3/TRBV12-4; D: -; size: few; J: TRBJ2-5; DNA: TGTGCCAGCAGTCCAACGGGACAATACCAAGAGACCCAGTACTTC; CDR3: CASSPTGQYQETQYF
length: 14; V: TRBV15; D: -; size: few; J: TRBJ1-2; DNA: TGTGCCACCAGCAGAGATTTACAGCGCTATGGCTACACCTTC; CDR3: CATSRDLQRYGYTF
length: 14; V: TRBV20-1; D: TRBD1; size: few; J: TRBJ1-1; DNA: TGCAGTGCTAGGGGCGGACAGGTGAACACTGAAGCTTTCTTT; CDR3: CSARGGQVNTEAFF
length: 16; V: TRBV19; D: TRBD1; size: many; J: TRBJ1-5; DNA: TGTGCCAGTAGTCCGCTACGCGGGACAGGGACCCAGCCCCAGCATTTT; CDR3: CASSPLRGTGTQPQHF
length: 18; V: TRBV18; D: -; size: few; J: TRBJ2-2; DNA: TGTGCCAGCTCACCACCGGAACTGGGCGGTTTCGCGACCGGGGAGCTGTTTTTT; CDR3: CASSPPELGGFATGELFF
length: 13; V: TRBV6-1; D: -; size: few; J: TRBJ2-7; DNA: TGTGCCAGCAGCCGCTCCGGGGGCTACGAGCAGTACTTC; CDR3: CASSRSGGYEQYF
length: 12; V: TRBV10-3; D: TRBD2; size: once; J: TRBJ2-5; DNA: TGTGCCACCTCTGGGGGGGGAGAGACCCAGTACTTC; CDR3: CATSGGGETQYF
length: 17; V: TRBV5-1; D: -; size: -; J: TRBJ1-5; DNA: TGCGCCAGCAGCTTGAATAGTACCGTGGGTAGCAATCAGCCCCAGCATTTT; CDR3: CASSLNSTVGSNQPQHF
length: 11; V: TRBV6-5; D: -; size: many; J: TRBJ2-2; DNA: TGTGCCAGCAGTTATAACGGGGAGCTGTTTTTT; CDR3: CASSYNGELFF
length: 16; V: TRBV6-5; D: -; size: -; J: TRBJ2-7; DNA: TGTGCCAGCAGTTACTCCGGGGGTTCTTACCTCTACGAGCAGTACTTC; CDR3: CASSYSGGSYLYEQYF
length: 13; V: TRBV10-1; D: -; size: few; J: TRBJ1-1; DNA: TGCGCCAGCAGTGAAAGCCTCGGTGCTGAAGCTTTCTTT; CDR3: CASSESLGAEAFF
length: 15; V: TRBV20-1; D: TRBD2; size: many; J: TRBJ2-5; DNA: TGCAGTGCTAACCCCGGCCTAGCGGGGGGAGAGACCCAGTACTTC; CDR3: CSANPGLAGGETQYF
length: 15; V: TRBV30; D: -; size: many; J: TRBJ2-7; DNA: TGTGCCTGGAGTGTAATGGAAGGGTTCGGGTACGAGCAGTACTTC; CDR3: CAWSVMEGFGYEQYF
length: 13; V: TRBV29-1; D: -; size: once; J: TRBJ2-7; DNA: TGCAGCGTTGGTGGGACACTAACCTACGAGCAGTACTTC; CDR3: CSVGGTLTYEQYF